This passage covers 4 T cell receptor beta chains from one sample sequenced in a study of regulatory T cells in long-lasting Graves disease. Specified time point: newly diagnosed GD, antithyroid drugs for less than 3 months. Construction of the TCR library relied on RNA isolated from PBMCs. Sequencing libraries for TCR beta were prepared with iRepertoire HTBI primers and Arm-PCR of CDR3 regions. TCRdb re-analysed the multiplex PCR reads in MiXCR, keeping a single row per CDR3 protein. The table lists roughly 560,000 distinct CDR3 sequences, approximately 16% of them singletons. This sample also belongs to another study, concerning T cells in Graves' hyperthyroidism and ophthalmopathy.

Sequencing used peripheral blood mononuclear cells (PBMCs), obtained at new diagnosis, from a patient treated with antithyroid drugs. Every receptor here comes from a woman aged 35 to 60 with Graves disease.

This clonotype has ten or more counts. V usage is TRBV11-3 and J usage is TRBJ1-1; no definite D call. CDR3 length: 12 residues. CDR1 is SGHNT, CDR2 YENEEA, per germline. Trimming took 0 bases from V and 7 from J, leaving 6 bases between them. CDR3 amino acids: CASSLDRNEAFF. CDR3 sequence (DNA): TGTGCCAGCAGCTTAGATCGGAATGAAGCTTTCTTT.

This clonotype has only a few counts. The chain combines TRBV10-2 with TRBJ2-5; D gene uncertain. Trimming took 7 bases from V and 8 from J, leaving 20 bases between them. CDR1 WSHSY and CDR2 SAAADI come from the germline V gene. The CDR3 length is 14 residues. The CDR3 DNA follows: TGCGCCAGCAACCCTGGTGGCGGCCCGCGTACCCAGTACTTC. Its translation: CASNPGGGPRTQYF.

This chain links TRBV19 with TRBJ2-7; D possibly corresponds to TRBD2 (6 bases). CDR1 is LNHDA and CDR2 is SQIVND in the germline V gene (reference sequence). The CDR3 is made up of 14 amino acids. The V end was cut by 7 bases, the J end by 3 bases, with 16 bases between. The CDR3: CASTPRPGVYEQYF. The CDR3 nucleotides read TGTGCCAGTACCCCACGCCCGGGGGTCTACGAGCAGTACTTC.

This clonotype was seen only once. Relative to the germline gene, one junction end is altered; a read error may explain this. The chain joins TRBV2 to TRBJ1-1; the D gene is possibly TRBD1 (5 bases). The CDR3 spans 13 residues. Germline loops: CDR1 SNHLY, CDR2 FYNNEI. The CDR3 DNA sequence: TGTACCAGCAGAGGGACGGAGAACACTGAAGCTTTCTTT. Protein product: CTSRGTENTEAFF.